This is a list of T cell receptor beta chains from one sample in a study of CXCR3-negative and CXCR3-positive naive CD8 T cells. After re-calling the 5' RACE reads, TCRdb lists one entry per CDR3 protein, DNA absent. Here the sample table reports tens of thousands of distinct CDR3 sequences. What was sequenced was naive CXCR3- CD8+ T cells from blood. The source is a human donor in good health. Some clones in this sample may be carry-over from other donors' samples. Each CDR3 is given with its conserved first and last residue.

V: TRBV9
J: TRBJ2-3
CDR3: CASSAQGYTDTQYF

V: TRBV5-5
J: TRBJ2-2
CDR3: CASSPRQWANTGELFF

V: TRBV7-6
J: TRBJ2-3
CDR3: CASSQKEGTDTQYF

V: TRBV7-3
J: TRBJ2-3
CDR3: CASSLGGGGGTDTQYF

V: TRBV9
J: TRBJ1-6
CDR3: CASSAGTGEDSPLHF

V: TRBV6-5
J: TRBJ1-5
CDR3: CASRVGSNQPQHF

V: TRBV7-2
J: TRBJ2-7
CDR3: CASSPPTGTRSYEQYF

V: TRBV4-2
J: TRBJ2-4
CDR3: CASSQGQDGHENIQYF

V: TRBV5-1
J: TRBJ2-7
CDR3: CASSGTGGEYEQYF

V: TRBV5-4
J: TRBJ2-3
CDR3: CASSRLAEVTDTQYF

V: TRBV20-1
J: TRBJ2-3
CDR3: CSASSLGTDTQYF

V: TRBV9
J: TRBJ2-5
CDR3: CASSQWGPPYQETQYF

V: TRBV7-9
J: TRBJ2-7
CDR3: CASSLGRQDSYEQYF

V: TRBV7-6
J: TRBJ2-1
CDR3: CASRDTPYNEQFF

V: TRBV7-2
J: TRBJ2-7
CDR3: CASSFFLGGTYEQYF

V: TRBV4-2
J: TRBJ2-7
CDR3: CASSQDLGGSYEQYF

V: TRBV11-2
J: TRBJ2-7
CDR3: CASSLGIQLYEQYF

V: TRBV20-1
J: TRBJ2-5
CDR3: CSADRGGETQYF

V: TRBV5-6
J: TRBJ2-7
CDR3: CASSLGPDTIIYEQYF

V: TRBV29-1
J: TRBJ2-1
CDR3: CSVPQGYNEQFF